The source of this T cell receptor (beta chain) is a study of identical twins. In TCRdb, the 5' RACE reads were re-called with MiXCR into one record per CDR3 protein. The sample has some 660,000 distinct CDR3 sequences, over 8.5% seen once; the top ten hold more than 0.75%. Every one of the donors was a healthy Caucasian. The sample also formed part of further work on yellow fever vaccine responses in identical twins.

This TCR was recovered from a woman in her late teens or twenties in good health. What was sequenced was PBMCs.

The CDR3 sequence: CAISESGRNSYNSPLHF. CDR3 in DNA: TGTGCCATCAGTGAGTCGGGCAGAAACTCCTATAATTCACCCCTCCACTTT. The rearrangement joins TRBV10-3 to TRBJ1-6; no definite D call. The CDR3 runs to 17 residues. V was shortened by 0 bases and J by 0 bases, with 9 bases between the two germline ends. From germline, CDR1 is ENHRY and CDR2 SYGVKD.